These 5 T cell receptor beta chains came from one sample sequenced in a study of cytomegalovirus exposure and HLA in healthy donors (TCRdb year 2017). Library preparation was by the immunoSEQ multiplex PCR assay. In TCRdb, the immuneACCESS table is reduced to in-frame sequences with V and J assigned. These tables do not hold every clone; where another copy was compared, an unresolved V gene accounts for under half, and the others remain unexplained. The sample table lists tens of thousands of clones, approximately 94% of them with a count of one. Of the sample, approximately 3.4% is held by the ten largest clones. Sequencing input: PBMCs. The receptors come from a woman aged 18-29 years in good health and CMV-seropositive.

The chain links TRBV4-1 to TRBJ2-1, with 10 bases matching TRBD2. The junction had 4 bases not matched to a gene; V was cut back by 0 bases and J by 5 bases. Germline values: CDR1 MGHRA, CDR2 YSYEKL. The CDR3 is made up of 16 amino acids. The CDR3: CASSQEIAGGHNEQFF. The DNA of the CDR3 is TGCGCCAGCAGCCAAGAAATAGCGGGGGGCCACAATGAGCAGTTCTTC.

The table lists this clone with a count of one. Here the CDR3 DNA reads TGTGCCAGCAGTGATCCGGGACATGGAAACACCATATATTTT. Translating gives CASSDPGHGNTIYF. The chain links TRBV28 to TRBJ1-3, with D possibly matching TRBD1 (6 bases). This CDR3 is built from 14 residues. Per germline, CDR1 MDHEN and CDR2 SYDVKM. With 5 bases removed from V and 3 bases from J, the gap between germline ends came to 11 bases.

CDR3 region: CASSLGLAGDEQFF. CDR3 nucleotide sequence: TGCGCCAGCAGCTTGGGACTAGCGGGCGATGAGCAGTTCTTC. This chain joins TRBV5-1 and TRBJ2-1, with 10 bases that match TRBD2. With 0 bases clipped from V and 8 bases from J, the junction kept 2 bases outside the gene matches. Germline lookup yields CDR1 SGHRS and CDR2 YFSETQ. The CDR3 consists of 14 residues.

In DNA form, the CDR3 reads TGTGCCAGCAGTTCGACTAGCGGGAGGGCCGAAAACTACGAGCAGTACTTC. It specifies CASSSTSGRAENYEQYF. V and J are TRBV28 and TRBJ2-7; 14 bases line up with TRBD2. J lost 3 bases, V lost 4 bases, and 8 bases had no gene match. CDR1 is MDHEN and CDR2 is SYDVKM in the germline V gene. This CDR3 contains 17 residues.

The rearrangement joins TRBV25-1 to TRBJ2-5, with 11 bases identical to TRBD1. CDR1 and CDR2 from the germline V gene are MGHDK and SYGVNS. The CDR3 has 15 residues. After removal of 4 bases from V and 1 base from J, the junction contained 2 bases not matched to a gene. The CDR3 spells CASSGGTGGQETQYF. CDR3 nucleotide sequence: TGTGCCAGCAGTGGGGGGACAGGGGGCCAAGAGACCCAGTACTTC. The variable domain in full, with the rest retrieved from reference TRBV25-1 and TRBJ2-5, is EADIYQTPRYLVIGTGKKITLECSQTMGHDKMYWYQQDPGMELHLIHYSYGVNSTEKGDLSSESTVSRIRTEHFPLTLESARPSHTSQYLCASSGGTGGQETQYFGPGTRLLVL.